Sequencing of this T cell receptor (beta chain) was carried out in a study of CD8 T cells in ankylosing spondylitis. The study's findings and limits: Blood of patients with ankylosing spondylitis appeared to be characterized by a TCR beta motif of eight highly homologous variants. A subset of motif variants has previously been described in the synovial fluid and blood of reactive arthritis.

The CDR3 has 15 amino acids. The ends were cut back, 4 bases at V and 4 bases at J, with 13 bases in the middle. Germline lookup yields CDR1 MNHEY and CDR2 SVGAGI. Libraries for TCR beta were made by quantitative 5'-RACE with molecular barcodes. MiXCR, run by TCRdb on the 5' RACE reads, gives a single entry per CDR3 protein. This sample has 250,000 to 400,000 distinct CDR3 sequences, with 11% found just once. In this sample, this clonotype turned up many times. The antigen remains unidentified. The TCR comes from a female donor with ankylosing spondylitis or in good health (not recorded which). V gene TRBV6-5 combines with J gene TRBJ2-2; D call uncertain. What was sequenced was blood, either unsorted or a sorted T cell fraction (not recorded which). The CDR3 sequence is CASSLEVPPTGELFF. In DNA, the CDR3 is TGTGCCAGCAGTTTAGAAGTTCCCCCCACCGGGGAGCTGTTTTTT.